This T cell receptor (beta chain) was found in a study of STAT5B mutations in CD4+ large granular lymphocyte leukemia. With V trimmed by 8 bases and J by 2 bases, 9 bases remained unmatched. The CDR3 is 15 residues long. Per germline, CDR1 MNHNS and CDR2 SASEGT. Sequenced by immunoSEQ multiplex PCR; TCRdb stores in-frame clones only, minus some. Counted here are around 28,000 clones, roughly 79% occurring once; the ten biggest clones make up 0.9% to 1.2%. This rearrangement joins TRBV6-1 to TRBJ2-7; 10 bases fit TRBD2. The sample consisted of CD4+ T cells from blood buffy coats. This receptor was obtained from a human donor in good health. The CDR3 loop is CASGQLAGGPYEQYF. The CDR3 DNA sequence: TGTGCCAGCGGCCAGTTAGCGGGAGGACCCTACGAGCAGTACTTC.